The entry below describes one TCR beta chain. This clone's antigen is unknown. No base qualities exist here, and no much larger clone lies one base off it. The time point label for this specimen denotes: baseline before first vaccination. Samples from vaccinated people were obtained from the UK trials COV001 and COV002, which included a single-blind randomized controlled phase 2/3 trial of AZD1222 (ChAdOx1 nCoV-19) in healthy adults. For TCRbeta chain sequencing, PBMC samples were collected from trial participants at day 0 and at day 28 after the second dose. This sample is drawn from a study of T cell responses to AZD1222 COVID-19 vaccine (dated by TCRdb to 2020 to 2023). In the study overall: AZD1222 recipients whose second dose came at about 4 weeks and those whose second dose came at about 12 weeks were combined into one group, since spike-specific TCR depth and breadth did not differ between the two schedules. TCR sequencing was performed for 230 to 250 trial participants, of whom about 200 were given two doses of AZD1222 and some 26 were given two doses of MenACWY control vaccine. Enrollment into the trials was organized by age into subgroups of 18-55, 56-69 and 70-plus years, and those subgroups contained approximately 160, 26 and 62 TCR-sequenced participants, respectively.

Results and caveats for the whole study, not just this receptor: Participants were mostly white British, with more females than males. The authors suggested clonal diversity may have been underestimated. Because no day 14 peak-response samples were available, the repertoires could be characterized only after the peak T cell response. The 56-69-year group was small, and its depth increase did not reach significance, likely because of low power. Epitopes outside the regions mutated in the B.1.351 and B.1.1.7 variants were reportedly recognized by nearly half of the unique spike-specific TCRs. Conclusions about previously exposed vaccinees were limited because only six AZD1222 recipients were SARS-CoV-2 seropositive at baseline. The whole spike protein was spanned by vaccine-associated CD4 TCRs, and dominant responses were seen in regions 160-218 and 743-854. Spike-specific TCR breadth and depth rose significantly after two AZD1222 doses compared with day 0 and with MenACWY recipients.

The CDR3 regions of human TCRbeta chains were subjected to immunosequencing. In the paper's pipeline: Repertoire TCRs were matched against a reference library of SARS-CoV-2-specific TCRs generated with the MIRA antigen-specificity platform. Breadth meant the fraction of unique TCRs that were SARS-CoV-2-associated, whereas depth meant the fraction of total T cells that were SARS-CoV-2-associated. Using the MIRA data, each spike-specific TCR was mapped to the spike region that the TCR reacts to and placed in a CD4 or CD8 class. Log10-transformed breadth and depth values were compared by one-way ANOVA with Sidak's multiple comparisons tests. The clones in this table, taken by TCRdb from immuneACCESS, are in-frame only. Not every clone is retained; where verified, under half of the shortfall comes from an unresolved V gene, and the cause of the rest is unknown. V and J calls and clone size are as listed in that table; D and trimming were resolved from the DNA. This sample gives 140,000 or so clones in total; about 91% of them show up just once. Approximately 2% of the sample is taken by the ten largest.

V is trimmed back by 0 bases and J by 8 bases, and the junction contains 5 bases that no gene match accounts for. CDR1 and CDR2, looked up from the germline V gene, are SGHRS and YFSETQ. The CDR3 measures 16 amino acids from cysteine to phenylalanine. Only the CDR3 DNA stays, 48 bases, in frame from base 1. The sequences come from peripheral blood, collected on day 0 of AZD1222 vaccination. The receptor was isolated from an adult in good health. The sequence links TRBV5-1 to TRBJ1-6; 10 bases in between match TRBD1. The nucleotides are TGCGCCAGCAGCTTGGGTGGGACAGGGGCGGATTCACCCCTCCACTTT. This gives the protein CASSLGGTGADSPLHF.